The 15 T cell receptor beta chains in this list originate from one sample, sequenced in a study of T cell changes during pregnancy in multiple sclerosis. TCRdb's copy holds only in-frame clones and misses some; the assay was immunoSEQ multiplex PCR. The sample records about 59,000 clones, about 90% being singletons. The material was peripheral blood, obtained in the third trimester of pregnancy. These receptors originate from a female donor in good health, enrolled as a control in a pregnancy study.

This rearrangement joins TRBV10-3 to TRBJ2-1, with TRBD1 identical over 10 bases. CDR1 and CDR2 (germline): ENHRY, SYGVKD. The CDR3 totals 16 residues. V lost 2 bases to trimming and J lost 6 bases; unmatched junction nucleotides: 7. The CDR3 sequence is CAISEPRQGAVNEQFF. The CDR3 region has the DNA TGTGCCATCAGTGAGCCTAGACAGGGGGCGGTCAATGAGCAGTTCTTC.

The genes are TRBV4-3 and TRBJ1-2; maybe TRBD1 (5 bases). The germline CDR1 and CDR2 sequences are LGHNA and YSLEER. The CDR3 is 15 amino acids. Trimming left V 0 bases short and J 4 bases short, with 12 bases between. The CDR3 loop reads CASSQDRGGFYGYTF. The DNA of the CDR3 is TGCGCCAGCAGCCAAGATCGGGGGGGGTTCTATGGCTACACCTTC.

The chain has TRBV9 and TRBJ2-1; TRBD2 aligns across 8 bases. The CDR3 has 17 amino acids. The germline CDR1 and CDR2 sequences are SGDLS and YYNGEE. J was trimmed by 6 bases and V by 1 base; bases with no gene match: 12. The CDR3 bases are TGTGCCAGCAGCGTAACATACCGGGGGGGCGGGACCAATGAGCAGTTCTTC. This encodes CASSVTYRGGGTNEQFF.

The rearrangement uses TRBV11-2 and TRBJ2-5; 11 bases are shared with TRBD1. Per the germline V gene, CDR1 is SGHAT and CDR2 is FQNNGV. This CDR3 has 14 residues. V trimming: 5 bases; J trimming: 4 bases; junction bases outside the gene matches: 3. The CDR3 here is CASSKGQGGETQYF. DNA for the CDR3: TGTGCCAGCAGCAAGGGACAGGGGGGAGAGACCCAGTACTTC. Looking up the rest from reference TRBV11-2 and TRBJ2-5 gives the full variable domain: EAGVAQSPRYKIIEKRQSVAFWCNPISGHATLYWYQQILGQGPKLLIQFQNNGVVDDSQLPKDRFSAERLKGVDSTLKIQPAKLEDSAVYLCASSKGQGGETQYFGPGTRLLVL.

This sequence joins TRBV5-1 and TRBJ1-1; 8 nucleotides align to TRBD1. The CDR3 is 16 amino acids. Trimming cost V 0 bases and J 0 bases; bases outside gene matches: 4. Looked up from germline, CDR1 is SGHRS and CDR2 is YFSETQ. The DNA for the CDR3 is TGCGCCAGCAGCTTGGGACAGGGGAGGTTGAACACTGAAGCTTTCTTT. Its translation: CASSLGQGRLNTEAFF. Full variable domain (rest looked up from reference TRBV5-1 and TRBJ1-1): KAGVTQTPRYLIKTRGQQVTLSCSPISGHRSVSWYQQTPGQGLQFLFEYFSETQRNKGNFPGRFSGRQFSNSRSEMNVSTLELGDSALYLCASSLGQGRLNTEAFFGQGTRLTVV.

CDR3 nucleotide sequence: TGTGCCAGCAGCACCACCGGGACAGCCTACTATGGCTACACCTTC. Its translation: CASSTTGTAYYGYTF. J is TRBJ1-2 and V is TRBV11-3, with 7 positions matching TRBD1. Germline V gene data show CDR1 as SGHNT and CDR2 as YENEEA. The CDR3 runs to 15 residues. Trimming at V came to 5 bases and at J to 3 bases, leaving 9 bases not matched to a gene. Together with reference TRBV11-3 and TRBJ1-2, the CDR3 gives the full variable domain: EAGVVQSPRYKIIEKKQPVAFWCNPISGHNTLYWYLQNLGQGPELLIRYENEEAVDDSQLPKDRFSAERLKGVDSTLKIQPAELGDSAVYLCASSTTGTAYYGYTFGSGTRLTVV.

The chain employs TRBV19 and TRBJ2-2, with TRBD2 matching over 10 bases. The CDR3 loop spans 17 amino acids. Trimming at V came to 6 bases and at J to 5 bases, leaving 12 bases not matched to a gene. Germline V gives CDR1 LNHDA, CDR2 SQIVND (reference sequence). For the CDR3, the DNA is TGTGCCAGTAGGAGATTATTAGGGACTAGCGAGACCGGGGAGCTGTTTTTT. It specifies CASRRLLGTSETGELFF. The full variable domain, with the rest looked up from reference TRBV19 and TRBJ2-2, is DGGITQSPKYLFRKEGQNVTLSCEQNLNHDAMYWYRQDPGQGLRLIYYSQIVNDFQKGDIAEGYSVSREKKESFPLTVTSAQKNPTAFYLCASRRLLGTSETGELFFGEGSRLTVL.

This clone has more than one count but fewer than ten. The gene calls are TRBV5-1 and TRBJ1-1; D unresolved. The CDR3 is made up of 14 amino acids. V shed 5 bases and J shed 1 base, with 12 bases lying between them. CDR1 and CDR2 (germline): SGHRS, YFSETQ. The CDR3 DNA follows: TGCGCCAGCAGTTTGACAAGTGGGAACACTGAAGCTTTCTTT. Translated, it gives CASSLTSGNTEAFF.

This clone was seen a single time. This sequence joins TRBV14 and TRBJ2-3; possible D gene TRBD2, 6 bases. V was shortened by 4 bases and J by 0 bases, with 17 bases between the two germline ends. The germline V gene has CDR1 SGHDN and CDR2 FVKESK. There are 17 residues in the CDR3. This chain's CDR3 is CASSPWLLEGSTDTQYF. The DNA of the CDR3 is TGTGCCAGCAGCCCCTGGCTCCTGGAGGGTAGCACAGATACGCAGTATTTT.

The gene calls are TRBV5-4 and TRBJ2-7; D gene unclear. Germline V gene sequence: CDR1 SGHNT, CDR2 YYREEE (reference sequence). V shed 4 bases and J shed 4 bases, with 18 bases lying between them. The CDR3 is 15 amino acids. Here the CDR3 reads CASSVPRGSRYEQYF. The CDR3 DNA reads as TGTGCCAGCAGCGTACCGCGCGGTAGCAGATACGAGCAGTACTTC.

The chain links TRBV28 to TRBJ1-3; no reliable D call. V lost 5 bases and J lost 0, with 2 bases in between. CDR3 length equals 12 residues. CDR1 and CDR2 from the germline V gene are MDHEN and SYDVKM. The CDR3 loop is CASSHSGNTIYF. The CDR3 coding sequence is TGTGCCAGCAGTCACTCTGGAAACACCATATATTTT.

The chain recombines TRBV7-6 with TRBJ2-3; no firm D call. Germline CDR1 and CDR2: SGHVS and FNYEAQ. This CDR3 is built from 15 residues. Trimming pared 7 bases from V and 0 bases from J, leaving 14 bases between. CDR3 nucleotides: TGTGCCAGCATGCCCGTTAGGCGGAGCACAGATACGCAGTATTTT. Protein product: CASMPVRRSTDTQYF. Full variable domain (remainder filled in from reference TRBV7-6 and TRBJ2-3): GAGVSQSPRYKVTKRGQDVALRCDPISGHVSLYWYRQALGQGPEFLTYFNYEAQQDKSGLPNDRFSAERPEGSISTLTIQRTEQRDSAMYRCASMPVRRSTDTQYFGPGTRLTVL.

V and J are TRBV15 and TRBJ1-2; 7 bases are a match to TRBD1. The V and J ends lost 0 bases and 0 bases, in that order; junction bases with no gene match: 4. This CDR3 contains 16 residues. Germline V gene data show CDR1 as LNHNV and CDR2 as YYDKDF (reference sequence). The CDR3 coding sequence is TGTGCCACCAGCAGAGATTTGGGGACAGCTAACTATGGCTACACCTTC. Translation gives CATSRDLGTANYGYTF.

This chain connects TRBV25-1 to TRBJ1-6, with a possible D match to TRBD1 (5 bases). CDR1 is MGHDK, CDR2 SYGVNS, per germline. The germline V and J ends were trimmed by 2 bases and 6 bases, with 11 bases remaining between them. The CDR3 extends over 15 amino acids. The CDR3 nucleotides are TGTGCCAGCAGTGAAGTAGGGGTGGGTAATTCACCCCTCCACTTT. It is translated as CASSEVGVGNSPLHF.

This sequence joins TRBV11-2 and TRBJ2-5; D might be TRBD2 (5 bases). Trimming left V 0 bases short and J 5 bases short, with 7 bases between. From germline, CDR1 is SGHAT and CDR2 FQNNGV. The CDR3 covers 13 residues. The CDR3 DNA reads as TGTGCCAGCAGCTTAGAACTAGTGGAGACCCAGTACTTC. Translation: CASSLELVETQYF.